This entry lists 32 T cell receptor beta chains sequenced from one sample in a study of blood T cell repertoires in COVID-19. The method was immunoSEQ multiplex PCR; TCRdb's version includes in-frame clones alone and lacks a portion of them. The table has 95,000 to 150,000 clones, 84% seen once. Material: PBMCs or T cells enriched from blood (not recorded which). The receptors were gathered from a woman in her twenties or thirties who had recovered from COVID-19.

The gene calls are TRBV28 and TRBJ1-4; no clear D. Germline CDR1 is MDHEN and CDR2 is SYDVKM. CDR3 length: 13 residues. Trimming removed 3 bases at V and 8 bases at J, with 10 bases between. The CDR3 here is CASSFRGREKLFF. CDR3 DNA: TGTGCCAGCAGTTTCAGAGGGCGAGAAAAACTGTTTTTT.

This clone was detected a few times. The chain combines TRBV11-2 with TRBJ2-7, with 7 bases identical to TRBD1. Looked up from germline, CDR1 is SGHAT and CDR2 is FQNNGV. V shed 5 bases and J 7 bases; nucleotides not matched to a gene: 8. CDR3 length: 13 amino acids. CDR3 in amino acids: CASSPLTGEEQYF. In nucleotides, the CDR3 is TGTGCCAGCAGCCCACTAACAGGGGAAGAGCAGTACTTC.

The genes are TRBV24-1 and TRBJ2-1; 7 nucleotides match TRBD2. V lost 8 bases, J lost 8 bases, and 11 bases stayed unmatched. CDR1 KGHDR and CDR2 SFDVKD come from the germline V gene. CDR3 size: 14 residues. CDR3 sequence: CATTLGGAGDEQFF. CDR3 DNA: TGTGCCACCACTTTGGGAGGGGCCGGGGATGAGCAGTTCTTC.

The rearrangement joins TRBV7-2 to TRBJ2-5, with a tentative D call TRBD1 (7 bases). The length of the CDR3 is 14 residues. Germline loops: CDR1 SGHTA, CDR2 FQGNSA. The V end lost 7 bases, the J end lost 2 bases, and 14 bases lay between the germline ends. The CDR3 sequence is CASNIQGTQETQYF. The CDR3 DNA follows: TGTGCCAGCAACATACAGGGGACTCAAGAGACCCAGTACTTC.

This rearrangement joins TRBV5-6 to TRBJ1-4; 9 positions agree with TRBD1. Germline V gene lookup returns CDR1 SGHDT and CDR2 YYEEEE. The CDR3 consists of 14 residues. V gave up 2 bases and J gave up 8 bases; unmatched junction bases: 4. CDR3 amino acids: CASSLGQGLEKLFF. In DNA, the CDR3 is TGTGCCAGCAGCTTAGGACAGGGGCTCGAAAAACTGTTTTTT. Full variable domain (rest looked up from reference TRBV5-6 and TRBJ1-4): DAGVTQSPTHLIKTRGQQVTLRCSPKSGHDTVSWYQQALGQGPQFIFQYYEEEERQRGNFPDRFSGHQFPNYSSELNVNALLLGDSALYLCASSLGQGLEKLFFGSGTQLSVL.

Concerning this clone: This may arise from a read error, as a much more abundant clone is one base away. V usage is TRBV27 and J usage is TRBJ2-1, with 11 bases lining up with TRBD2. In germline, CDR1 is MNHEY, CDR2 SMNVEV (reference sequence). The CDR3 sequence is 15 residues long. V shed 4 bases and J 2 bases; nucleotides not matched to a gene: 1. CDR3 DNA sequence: TGTGCCAGCAGTTCGGGACTAGCGGCCTACAATGAGCAGTTCTTC. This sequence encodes CASSSGLAAYNEQFF.

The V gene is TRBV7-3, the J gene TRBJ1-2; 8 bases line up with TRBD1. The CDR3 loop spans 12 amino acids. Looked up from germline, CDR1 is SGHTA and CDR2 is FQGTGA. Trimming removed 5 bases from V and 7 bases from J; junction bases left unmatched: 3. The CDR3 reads CASSLTGVGYTF. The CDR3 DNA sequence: TGTGCCAGCAGCCTGACAGGGGTTGGCTACACCTTC.

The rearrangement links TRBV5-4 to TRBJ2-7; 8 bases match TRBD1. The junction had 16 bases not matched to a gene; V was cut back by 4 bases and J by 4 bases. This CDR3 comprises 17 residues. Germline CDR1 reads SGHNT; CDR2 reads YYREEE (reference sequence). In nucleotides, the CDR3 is TGTGCCAGCAGCCCAAATCCTGGACAGGGAATAATTTACGAGCAGTACTTC. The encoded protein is CASSPNPGQGIIYEQYF.

Written as DNA, the CDR3 is TGTGCCAGCAGCTTCCTAGGTAGACAAGAGACCCAGTACTTC. It encodes CASSFLGRQETQYF. The chain uses TRBV7-8 and TRBJ2-5; D is unclear. Trimming stripped 3 bases from V and 2 bases from J, with 10 bases between. This CDR3 is built from 14 residues. Germline V gene sequence: CDR1 SGHVS, CDR2 FQNEAQ.

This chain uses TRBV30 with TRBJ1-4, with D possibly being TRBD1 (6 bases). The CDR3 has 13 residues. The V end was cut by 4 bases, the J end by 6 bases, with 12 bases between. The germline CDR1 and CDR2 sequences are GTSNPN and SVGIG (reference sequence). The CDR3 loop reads CAWTGGGHEKLFF. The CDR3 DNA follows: TGTGCCTGGACGGGAGGGGGGCATGAAAAACTGTTTTTT.

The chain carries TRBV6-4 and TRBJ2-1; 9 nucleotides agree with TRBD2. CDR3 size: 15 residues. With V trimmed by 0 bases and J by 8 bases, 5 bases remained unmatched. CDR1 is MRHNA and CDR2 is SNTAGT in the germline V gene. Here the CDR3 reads CASSDSGLASDEQFF. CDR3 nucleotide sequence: TGTGCCAGCAGTGACTCGGGACTAGCCTCGGATGAGCAGTTCTTC.

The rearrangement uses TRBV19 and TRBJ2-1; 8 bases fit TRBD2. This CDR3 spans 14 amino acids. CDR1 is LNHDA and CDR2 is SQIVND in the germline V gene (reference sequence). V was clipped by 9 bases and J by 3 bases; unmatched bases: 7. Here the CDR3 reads CASQTGLDYNEQFF. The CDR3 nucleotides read TGTGCCAGCCAGACGGGACTAGACTACAATGAGCAGTTCTTC.

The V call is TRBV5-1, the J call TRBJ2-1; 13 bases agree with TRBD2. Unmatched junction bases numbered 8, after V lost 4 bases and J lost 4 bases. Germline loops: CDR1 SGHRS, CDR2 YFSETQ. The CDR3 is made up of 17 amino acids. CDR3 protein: CASSRTSGSGAYNEQFF. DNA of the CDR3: TGCGCCAGCAGCCGGACTAGCGGGAGTGGGGCTTACAATGAGCAGTTCTTC. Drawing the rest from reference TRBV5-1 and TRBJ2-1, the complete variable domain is KAGVTQTPRYLIKTRGQQVTLSCSPISGHRSVSWYQQTPGQGLQFLFEYFSETQRNKGNFPGRFSGRQFSNSRSEMNVSTLELGDSALYLCASSRTSGSGAYNEQFFGPGTRLTVL.

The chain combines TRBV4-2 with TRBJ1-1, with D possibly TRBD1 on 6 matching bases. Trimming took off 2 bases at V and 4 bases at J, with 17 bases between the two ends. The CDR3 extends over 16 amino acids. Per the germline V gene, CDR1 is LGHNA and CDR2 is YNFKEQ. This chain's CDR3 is CASSQRLSGAGTEAFF. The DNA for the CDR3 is TGTGCCAGCAGCCAACGTCTCTCAGGGGCTGGCACTGAAGCTTTCTTT.

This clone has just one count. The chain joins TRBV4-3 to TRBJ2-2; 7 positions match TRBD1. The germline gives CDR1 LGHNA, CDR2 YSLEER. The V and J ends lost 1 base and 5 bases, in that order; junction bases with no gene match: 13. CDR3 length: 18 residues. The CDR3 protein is CASSQGSPHRGWTGELFF. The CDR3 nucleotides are TGCGCCAGCAGCCAAGGGAGTCCCCACAGGGGATGGACCGGGGAGCTGTTTTTT.

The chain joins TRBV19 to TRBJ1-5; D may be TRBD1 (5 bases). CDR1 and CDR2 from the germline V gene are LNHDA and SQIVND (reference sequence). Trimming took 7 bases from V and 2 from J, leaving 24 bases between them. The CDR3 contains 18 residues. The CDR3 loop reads CASTVGGERWIGNQPQHF. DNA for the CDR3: TGTGCCAGTACCGTTGGGGGGGAACGTTGGATCGGCAATCAGCCCCAGCATTTT.

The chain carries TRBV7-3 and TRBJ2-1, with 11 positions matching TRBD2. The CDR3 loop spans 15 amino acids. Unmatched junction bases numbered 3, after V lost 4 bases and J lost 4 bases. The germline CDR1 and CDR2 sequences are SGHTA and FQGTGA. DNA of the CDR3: TGTGCCAGCAGCTCCGGACTAGCGGGTTACAATGAGCAGTTCTTC. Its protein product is CASSSGLAGYNEQFF.

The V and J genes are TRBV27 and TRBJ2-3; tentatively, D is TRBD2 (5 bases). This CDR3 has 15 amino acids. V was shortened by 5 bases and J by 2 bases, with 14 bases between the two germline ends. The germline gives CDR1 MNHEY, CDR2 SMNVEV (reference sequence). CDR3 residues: CASSPWSGSTDTQYF. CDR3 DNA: TGTGCCAGCAGTCCGTGGTCGGGATCCACAGATACGCAGTATTTT.

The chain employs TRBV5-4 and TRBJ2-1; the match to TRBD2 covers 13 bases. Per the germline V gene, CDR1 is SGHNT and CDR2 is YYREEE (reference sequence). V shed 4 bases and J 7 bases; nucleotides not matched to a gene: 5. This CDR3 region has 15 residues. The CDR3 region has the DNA TGTGCCAGCAGCCCGGGACTAGCGGGAAGGAATGAGCAGTTCTTC. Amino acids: CASSPGLAGRNEQFF.

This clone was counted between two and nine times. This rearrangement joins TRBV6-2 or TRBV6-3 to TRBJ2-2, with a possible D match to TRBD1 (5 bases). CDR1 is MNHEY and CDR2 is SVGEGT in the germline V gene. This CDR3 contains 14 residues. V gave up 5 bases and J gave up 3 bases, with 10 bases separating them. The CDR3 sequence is CASSRTGDTGELFF. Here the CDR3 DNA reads TGTGCCAGCAGTCGAACAGGAGACACCGGGGAGCTGTTTTTT.

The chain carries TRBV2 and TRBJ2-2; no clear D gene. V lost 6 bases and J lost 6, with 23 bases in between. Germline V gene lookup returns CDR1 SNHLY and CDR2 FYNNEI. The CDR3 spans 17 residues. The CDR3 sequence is CASRSLLGRSDAGELFF. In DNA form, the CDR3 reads TGTGCCAGCAGGAGTCTCCTAGGTCGTTCTGACGCCGGGGAGCTGTTTTTT.

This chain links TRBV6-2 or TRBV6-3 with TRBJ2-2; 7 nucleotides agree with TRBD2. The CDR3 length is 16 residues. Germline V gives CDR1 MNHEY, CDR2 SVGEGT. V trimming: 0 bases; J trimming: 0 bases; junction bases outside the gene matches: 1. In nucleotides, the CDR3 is TGTGCCAGCAGTTACTCCACTAGCGCGAACACCGGGGAGCTGTTTTTT. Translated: CASSYSTSANTGELFF.

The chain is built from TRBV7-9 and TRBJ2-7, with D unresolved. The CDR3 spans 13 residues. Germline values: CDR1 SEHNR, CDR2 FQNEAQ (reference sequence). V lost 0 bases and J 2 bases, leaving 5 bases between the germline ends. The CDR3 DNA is TGTGCCAGCAGCTTAGCCCTAGCCTACGAGCAGTACTTC. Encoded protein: CASSLALAYEQYF.

CDR3 region: CAWMPGPGGEAFF. The DNA of the CDR3 is TGTGCCTGGATGCCGGGCCCGGGGGGTGAAGCTTTCTTT. This rearrangement joins TRBV30 to TRBJ1-1; weak D call: TRBD1 (5 bases). V shed 4 bases and J shed 7 bases, with 16 bases lying between them. CDR3 length: 13 amino acids. Germline-derived CDR1 and CDR2 are GTSNPN and SVGIG (reference sequence). Drawing the rest from reference TRBV30 and TRBJ1-1, the complete variable domain is SQTIHQWPATLVQPVGSPLSLECTVEGTSNPNLYWYRQAAGRGLQLLFYSVGIGQISSEVPQNLSASRPQDRQFILSSKKLLLSDSGFYLCAWMPGPGGEAFFGQGTRLTVV.

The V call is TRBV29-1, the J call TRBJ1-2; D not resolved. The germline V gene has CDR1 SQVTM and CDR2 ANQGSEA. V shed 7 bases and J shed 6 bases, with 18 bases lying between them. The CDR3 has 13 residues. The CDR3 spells CSAWTRAVHGYTF. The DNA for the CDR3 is TGCAGCGCCTGGACGCGAGCGGTGCATGGCTACACCTTC.

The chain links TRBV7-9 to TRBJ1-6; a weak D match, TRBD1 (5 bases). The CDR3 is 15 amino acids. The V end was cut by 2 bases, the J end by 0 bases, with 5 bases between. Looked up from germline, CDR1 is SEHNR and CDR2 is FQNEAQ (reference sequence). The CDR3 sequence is CASSLQGSYNSPLHF. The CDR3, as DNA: TGTGCCAGCAGCTTACAGGGCTCCTATAATTCACCCCTCCACTTT.

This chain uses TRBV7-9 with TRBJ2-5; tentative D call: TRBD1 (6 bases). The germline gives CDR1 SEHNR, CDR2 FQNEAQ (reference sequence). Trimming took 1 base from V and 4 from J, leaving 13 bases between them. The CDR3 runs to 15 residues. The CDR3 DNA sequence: TGTGCCAGCAGCTTAGATGGGGTCAGGGGAGAGACCCAGTACTTC. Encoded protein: CASSLDGVRGETQYF.

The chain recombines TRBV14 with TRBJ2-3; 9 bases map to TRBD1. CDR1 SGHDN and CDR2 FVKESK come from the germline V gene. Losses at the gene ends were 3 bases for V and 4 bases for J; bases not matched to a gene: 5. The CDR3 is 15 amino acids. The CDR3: CASSHAGQGPDTQYF. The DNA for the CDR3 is TGTGCCAGCAGCCACGCGGGACAGGGCCCAGATACGCAGTATTTT.

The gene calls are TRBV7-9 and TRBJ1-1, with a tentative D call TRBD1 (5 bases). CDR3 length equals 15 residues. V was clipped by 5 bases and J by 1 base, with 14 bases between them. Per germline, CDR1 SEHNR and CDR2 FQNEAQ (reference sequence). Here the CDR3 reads CASSPRQRWNTEAFF. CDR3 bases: TGTGCCAGCAGCCCCAGACAGCGTTGGAACACTGAAGCTTTCTTT.

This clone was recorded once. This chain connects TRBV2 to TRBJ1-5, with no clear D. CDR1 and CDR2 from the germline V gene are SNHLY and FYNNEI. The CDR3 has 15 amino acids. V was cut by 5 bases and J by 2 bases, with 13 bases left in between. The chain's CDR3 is CASSPTGSGNQPQHF. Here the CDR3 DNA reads TGTGCCAGCAGTCCAACGGGGTCAGGCAATCAGCCCCAGCATTTT.

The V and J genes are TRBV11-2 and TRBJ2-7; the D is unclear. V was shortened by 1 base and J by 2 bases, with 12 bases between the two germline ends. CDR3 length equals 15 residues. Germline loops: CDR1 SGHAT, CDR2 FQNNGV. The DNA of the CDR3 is TGTGCCAGCAGCTTAGGTTGGCTAGTACCCTACGAGCAGTACTTC. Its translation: CASSLGWLVPYEQYF.

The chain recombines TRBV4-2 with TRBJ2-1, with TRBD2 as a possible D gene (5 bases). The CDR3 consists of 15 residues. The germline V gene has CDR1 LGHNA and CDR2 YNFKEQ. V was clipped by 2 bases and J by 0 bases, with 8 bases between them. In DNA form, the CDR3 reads TGTGCCAGCAGCCAACCTACTAGCTCCTACAATGAGCAGTTCTTC. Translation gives CASSQPTSSYNEQFF.